The T cell receptor (beta chain) under discussion was sequenced for a study of blood T cell repertoires in COVID-19. CDR1 is SQVTM and CDR2 is ANQGSEA in the germline V gene. The V gene lost 8 bases and the J gene lost 8 bases, with 15 bases spanning the gap. This CDR3 region has 11 residues. Those enrolled in Seattle joined during active infection and were followed longitudinally afterward. The protocol was immunoSEQ multiplex PCR, while the TCRdb copy is restricted to in-frame clones and leaves out a portion. Of 75,000 to 95,000 clones listed, around nine tenths were seen once; the top ten hold 18%.

The sequenced sample was peripheral blood. The source is an older woman with COVID-19, enrolled during active disease. This chain links TRBV29-1 with TRBJ1-2; D is possibly TRBD1 (6 bases). The CDR3 region has the DNA TGCAGCACTCCGACAGGAGCAGGCTACACCTTC. It yields the protein CSTPTGAGYTF.